These 32 T cell receptor beta chains share one sample of origin, sequenced in a study of human T cells and chemical hapten exposure. TCRdb used MiXCR to reprocess the RACE reads, holding one entry per CDR3 protein. The sample shows fewer than 95,000 distinct CDR3 sequences, about 11% of them seen only once. Documented time point: patch test 2, 6 weeks after DPC sensitization. The treatment denotes: therapeutic diphenylcyclopropenone sensitization with weekly scalp DPC. Source: whole blood, taken in connection with sensitization to the hapten diphenylcyclopropenone (DPC). These TCRs come from a man between 35 and 55 years old with alopecia areata. Some clones in this sample may be carry-over from other donors' samples.

This clonotype was found a few times. The rearrangement links TRBV5-1 to TRBJ2-3; no definite D call. With 0 bases removed from V and 1 base from J, the gap between germline ends came to 9 bases. Germline V gives CDR1 SGHRS, CDR2 YFSETQ. The length of the CDR3 is 15 residues. CDR3 protein: CASSLESSRTDTQYF. CDR3 nucleotides: TGCGCCAGCAGCTTGGAGTCGTCCCGCACAGATACGCAGTATTTT.

This rearrangement joins TRBV28 to TRBJ2-1; TRBD2 matches 15 bases. Germline assignment: CDR1 MDHEN and CDR2 SYDVKM. There are 16 residues in the CDR3. V gave up 5 bases and J gave up 7 bases; unmatched junction bases: 6. The DNA for the CDR3 is TGTGCCAGCAGTCCACCCGGGACTAGCGGGAGGAATGAGCAGTTCTTC. Amino acids: CASSPPGTSGRNEQFF.

The chain employs TRBV20-1 and TRBJ2-3; the match to TRBD2 covers 13 bases. CDR3 length: 15 residues. Per the germline V gene, CDR1 is DFQATT and CDR2 is SNEGSKA (reference sequence). V shed 6 bases and J 8 bases; nucleotides not matched to a gene: 11. The CDR3 DNA follows: TGCAGTGCCGTCACTAGCGGGAGGGCCTGGGTTACGCAGTATTTT. It yields the protein CSAVTSGRAWVTQYF.

CDR3 sequence (DNA): TGTGCCAGCAGAGGACTAGCGGGAGTTGGAGATACGCAGTATTTT. This encodes CASRGLAGVGDTQYF. The chain combines TRBV6-5 with TRBJ2-3; 13 bases map to TRBD2. Looked up from germline, CDR1 is MNHEY and CDR2 is SVGAGI. J was trimmed by 5 bases and V by 6 bases; bases with no gene match: 5. This CDR3 is built from 15 residues.

The chain couples TRBV13 to TRBJ2-5; 9 nucleotides agree with TRBD2. Trimming took 3 bases from V and 4 from J; bases not matched to a gene: 6. Germline values: CDR1 PRHDT, CDR2 FYEKMQ (reference sequence). The CDR3 extends over 15 amino acids. The CDR3, as DNA: TGTGCCAGCAGCTTCAAGACTAGCGGCACAGAGACCCAGTACTTC. It is translated as CASSFKTSGTETQYF.

This clonotype was observed at least ten times. The chain couples TRBV7-2 to TRBJ2-3; D is unresolved. Trimming stripped 1 base from V and 0 bases from J, with 2 bases between. There are 13 residues in the CDR3. Germline V CDR1 and CDR2: SGHTA, FQGNSA. The CDR3 is CASSLVSTDTQYF. The CDR3 bases are TGTGCCAGCAGCTTAGTGAGCACAGATACGCAGTATTTT.

This clonotype was picked up a small number of times. The rearrangement links TRBV11-3 to TRBJ2-1; D is possibly TRBD1 (6 bases). Germline CDR1 SGHNT, CDR2 YENEEA. CDR3 size: 18 residues. Trimming shortened V by 4 bases and J by 6 bases, and 25 bases separated the two germline ends. CDR3 in DNA: TGTGCCAGCAGCTCCCCGGACAGTGTGCCCATCGATTTCAATGAGCAGTTCTTC. Protein: CASSSPDSVPIDFNEQFF.

The table lists this clonotype with a few counts. The rearrangement joins TRBV13 to TRBJ1-1; unclear D gene. The germline CDR1 and CDR2 sequences are PRHDT and FYEKMQ (reference sequence). The CDR3 has 13 residues. Trimming left V 5 bases short and J 1 base short, with 8 bases between. The chain's CDR3 is CASSILENTEAFF. CDR3 in DNA: TGTGCCAGCAGCATCCTGGAGAACACTGAAGCTTTCTTT. Full variable domain (outside the CDR3, taken from reference TRBV13 and TRBJ1-1): AAGVIQSPRHLIKEKRETATLKCYPIPRHDTVYWYQQGPGQDPQFLISFYEKMQSDKGSIPDRFSAQQFSDYHSELNMSSLELGDSALYFCASSILENTEAFFGQGTRLTVV.

In this sample, this clonotype turned up a few times. J is TRBJ2-6 and V is TRBV29-1, with 7 bases fitting TRBD1. CDR3 length: 17 residues. Germline CDR1 and CDR2: SQVTM and ANQGSEA. The ends lost 0 bases at V and 0 bases at J; junction bases unmatched: 5. CDR3 DNA sequence: TGCAGCGTTGAAGATCCGGGACAGAGCTCTGGGGCCAACGTCCTGACTTTC. Protein: CSVEDPGQSSGANVLTF.

The chain has TRBV7-9 and TRBJ2-1; D not resolved. Germline assignment: CDR1 SEHNR and CDR2 FQNEAQ (reference sequence). This CDR3 spans 13 amino acids. With 4 bases removed from V and 8 bases from J, the gap between germline ends came to 12 bases. For the CDR3, the DNA is TGTGCCAGCAGCTCCTCCTACCCCGATGAGCAGTTCTTC. This translates into CASSSSYPDEQFF. Complete variable domain (other parts from reference TRBV7-9 and TRBJ2-1): DTGVSQNPRHKITKRGQNVTFRCDPISEHNRLYWYRQTLGQGPEFLTYFQNEAQLEKSRLLSDRFSAERPKGSFSTLEIQRTEQGDSAMYLCASSSSYPDEQFFGPGTRLTVL.

This chain uses TRBV6-2 or TRBV6-3 with TRBJ1-3; no reliable D call. Germline CDR1 and CDR2: MNHEY and SVGEGT. Trimming took 8 bases from V and 4 from J, leaving 6 bases between them. This CDR3 spans 11 amino acids. The CDR3 DNA reads as TGTGCCAGCGAATCCGGAAACACCATATATTTT. It encodes CASESGNTIYF.

This clonotype was found a few times. CDR3 nucleotide sequence: TGCAGTGGGGAGGGCAGGCCCCAAGAGACCCAGTACTTC. Amino acid sequence: CSGEGRPQETQYF. The V and J genes are TRBV20-1 and TRBJ2-5; 7 bases are shared with TRBD2. This CDR3 comprises 13 residues. Trimming took 7 bases from V and 1 from J; bases not matched to a gene: 6. Germline V gene data show CDR1 as DFQATT and CDR2 as SNEGSKA (reference sequence).

In this sample, this clonotype turned up a few times. The genes are TRBV9 and TRBJ1-5; no clear D. The CDR3 has 13 amino acids. The V and J ends lost 0 bases and 5 bases respectively, with 6 bases between them. Per germline, CDR1 SGDLS and CDR2 YYNGEE. DNA of the CDR3: TGTGCCAGCAGCGTAGAGGCGTATCAGCCCCAGCATTTT. Translating gives CASSVEAYQPQHF.

The chain uses TRBV7-9 and TRBJ2-5, with 9 positions matching TRBD2. Germline V gene data show CDR1 as SEHNR and CDR2 as FQNEAQ (reference sequence). This CDR3 has 14 residues. Unmatched junction bases numbered 4, after V lost 6 bases and J lost 2 bases. The CDR3 DNA sequence: TGTGCCAGCAGTCGGACTAGCGAGCAAGAGACCCAGTACTTC. It translates to CASSRTSEQETQYF.

This clonotype was counted many times. Here the CDR3 reads CASTIYNEQFF. CDR3 sequence (DNA): TGTGCCAGCACCATTTACAATGAGCAGTTCTTC. The J gene is TRBJ2-1, the V gene TRBV6-6; D remains ambiguous. The CDR3 runs to 11 residues. V shed 7 bases and J shed 4 bases, with 5 bases lying between them. The germline CDR1 and CDR2 sequences are MNHNY and SVGAGI (reference sequence).

This clonotype was observed at least ten times. The rearrangement uses TRBV6-5 and TRBJ1-5, with unresolved D. Germline CDR1 is MNHEY and CDR2 is SVGAGI. The CDR3 extends over 15 amino acids. Trimming cost V 7 bases and J 0 bases, with 13 bases left between them. CDR3 amino acids: CASKIREYSNQPQHF. The CDR3 DNA reads as TGTGCCAGCAAGATCCGGGAGTATAGCAATCAGCCCCAGCATTTT.

The table lists this clonotype with many counts. The V gene is TRBV12-3 or TRBV12-4, the J gene TRBJ2-1, with 7 bases aligning to TRBD2. This CDR3 region has 17 residues. With V trimmed by 3 bases and J by 2 bases, 10 bases remained unmatched. CDR3 loop: CASSFPRGENPYNEQFF. The DNA of the CDR3 is TGTGCCAGCAGTTTCCCTCGGGGGGAGAACCCCTACAATGAGCAGTTCTTC.

The CDR3 sequence: CASSYSNSLRGEKLFF. CDR3 DNA: TGTGCCAGCAGTTACTCGAATTCCCTGAGAGGTGAAAAACTGTTTTTT. The chain couples TRBV6-5 to TRBJ1-4; the D is unclear. Between the trimmed V and J ends, which lost 0 bases and 7 bases, there was a span of 15 bases. Germline-derived CDR1 and CDR2 are MNHEY and SVGAGI. This CDR3 is built from 16 residues.

The rearrangement links TRBV5-6 to TRBJ1-1; D not certain. The V gene's germline CDR1 is SGHDT and CDR2 YYEEEE. Trimming shortened V by 4 bases and J by 4 bases, and 11 bases separated the two germline ends. This CDR3 is built from 13 residues. CDR3 protein: CASSDWYGTEAFF. DNA for the CDR3: TGTGCCAGCAGCGACTGGTACGGCACTGAAGCTTTCTTT.

Ten or more counts support this clonotype. The gene calls are TRBV20-1 and TRBJ1-5; the D gene is possibly TRBD1 (5 bases). The CDR3 runs to 14 residues. The germline V and J ends were trimmed by 2 bases and 3 bases, with 11 bases remaining between them. CDR1 and CDR2 (germline): DFQATT, SNEGSKA (reference sequence). In nucleotides, the CDR3 is TGCAGTGCTAGAAAGATAGGGGACAATCAGCCCCAGCATTTT. It yields the protein CSARKIGDNQPQHF.

The V gene is TRBV20-1, the J gene TRBJ2-1, with a weak D call TRBD1 (6 bases). V was cut by 3 bases and J by 6 bases, with 12 bases left in between. CDR3 length equals 13 residues. Germline V gene lookup returns CDR1 DFQATT and CDR2 SNEGSKA (reference sequence). CDR3 DNA sequence: TGCAGTGCTAGTGACAGGCTGGTCAATGAGCAGTTCTTC. Translation: CSASDRLVNEQFF.

This clonotype was seen repeatedly, ten times or more. This chain's CDR3 is CASSRTGPNLSNQPQHF. CDR3 coding DNA: TGTGCCAGCAGTCGGACAGGGCCCAACCTAAGCAATCAGCCCCAGCATTTT. The gene calls are TRBV6-5 and TRBJ1-5; 8 positions agree with TRBD1. Germline trimming cut 5 bases from V and 1 base from J; bases unmatched to any gene: 10. This CDR3 has 17 amino acids. Germline loops: CDR1 MNHEY, CDR2 SVGAGI.

The chain is built from TRBV12-3 or TRBV12-4 and TRBJ2-3; 7 bases are a match to TRBD1. The trim removed 3 bases at V and 1 base at J, leaving 10 bases unmatched. The CDR3 spans 17 residues. This CDR3 reads CASSFGWATGRTDTQYF. Here the CDR3 DNA reads TGTGCCAGCAGTTTTGGTTGGGCGACAGGGCGCACAGATACGCAGTATTTT.

This clonotype was seen a few times. This chain connects TRBV12-3 or TRBV12-4 to TRBJ2-5; a weak D match, TRBD2 (6 bases). V shed 4 bases and J shed 2 bases, with 8 bases lying between them. This CDR3 is 13 amino acids long. CDR3 in DNA: TGTGCCAGCAGTTGGAGGGGACAAGAGACCCAGTACTTC. Residues: CASSWRGQETQYF.

The rearrangement uses TRBV4-1 and TRBJ2-1; the match to TRBD2 covers 8 bases. Germline values: CDR1 MGHRA, CDR2 YSYEKL. Trimming took 1 base from V and 1 from J; bases not matched to a gene: 9. This CDR3 spans 18 amino acids. The CDR3 bases are TGCGCCAGCAGCCAAGCTCCGTTAAGCGGGAGTTCCTACAATGAGCAGTTCTTC. Translating it yields CASSQAPLSGSSYNEQFF.

This clonotype was seen ten or more times. The J gene is TRBJ1-5, the V gene TRBV10-3, with D possibly TRBD1 on 6 matching bases. There are 13 residues in the CDR3. V was clipped by 4 bases and J by 5 bases, with 9 bases between them. Germline-derived CDR1 and CDR2 are ENHRY and SYGVKD. In DNA, the CDR3 is TGTGCCATCAGTGGGACAGCTGATCAGCCCCAGCATTTT. Protein: CAISGTADQPQHF.

This clonotype appeared a few times. The chain combines TRBV5-1 with TRBJ2-3, with TRBD2 as a possible D gene (6 bases). The CDR3 has 13 residues. The V end was cut by 4 bases, the J end by 4 bases, with 10 bases between. Per the germline V gene, CDR1 is SGHRS and CDR2 is YFSETQ. CDR3 sequence: CASSLGTADTQYF. DNA of the CDR3: TGCGCCAGCAGCCTGGGGACTGCAGATACGCAGTATTTT.

V gene TRBV10-3 combines with J gene TRBJ2-2, with 8 nucleotides matching TRBD2. V shed 6 bases and J 7 bases; nucleotides not matched to a gene: 4. CDR1 and CDR2 (germline): ENHRY, SYGVKD. This CDR3 comprises 13 residues. The CDR3 region has the DNA TGTGCCATCAGGGGACTAGTCGTCGGGGAGCTGTTTTTT. Its protein is CAIRGLVVGELFF.

This clonotype showed up just a few times. The chain recombines TRBV4-2 with TRBJ2-5; D ambiguous. This CDR3 comprises 13 residues. The germline gives CDR1 LGHNA, CDR2 YNFKEQ. Trimming pared 0 bases from V and 4 bases from J, leaving 6 bases between. The CDR3 DNA follows: TGTGCCAGCAGCCAAGATACATCAGAGACCCAGTACTTC. Protein: CASSQDTSETQYF.

The table lists this clonotype with many counts. The chain recombines TRBV6-2 or TRBV6-3 with TRBJ2-1; no definite D call. With 0 bases removed from V and 5 bases from J, the gap between germline ends came to 8 bases. Looked up from germline, CDR1 is MNHEY and CDR2 is SVGEGT. The CDR3 loop spans 14 amino acids. The CDR3 reads CASSYSKGHNEQFF. In DNA form, the CDR3 reads TGTGCCAGCAGTTACTCGAAAGGGCACAATGAGCAGTTCTTC.

The CDR3 reads CASSLGLDNEQFF. The DNA for the CDR3 is TGCGCCAGCAGCTTGGGACTCGACAATGAGCAGTTCTTC. The chain joins TRBV5-1 to TRBJ2-1; D is unclear. The CDR3 length is 13 residues. CDR1 SGHRS and CDR2 YFSETQ come from the germline V gene. V was cut by 0 bases and J by 5 bases, with 6 bases left in between.

The table lists this clonotype with many counts. The V call is TRBV5-1, the J call TRBJ1-1, with D unclear. In germline, CDR1 is SGHRS, CDR2 YFSETQ. Trimming took off 1 base at V and 5 bases at J, with 12 bases between the two ends. The CDR3 spans 14 residues. The CDR3 region has the DNA TGCGCCAGCAGCTTGTCCCCCCCGGGTACTGAAGCTTTCTTT. This codes for CASSLSPPGTEAFF.